This TCR beta chain came from a study of cytotoxic CD8 clonotypes in ibrutinib-treated CLL. Across the whole study: Samples had a mean of roughly 280,000 productive templates and roughly 90,000 productive rearrangements.

Profiled with immunoSEQ multiplex PCR; TCRdb holds only in-frame clones, not every one. The profile shows 330,000 or so clones, roughly 71% of them singletons. Cryopreserved PBMCs yielded about 2 micrograms of genomic DNA for TCR beta libraries. Material: PBMCs, obtained after 36 months of ibrutinib treatment. The sequence was collected from a human donor with chronic lymphocytic leukemia.

In DNA, the CDR3 is TGTGCCAGCAGCTGGAAGGGAGATACGCAGTATTTT. It encodes CASSWKGDTQYF. The chain employs TRBV5-4 and TRBJ2-3; D is unresolved. The CDR3 is made up of 12 amino acids. The germline CDR1 and CDR2 sequences are SGHNT and YYREEE (reference sequence). The V end lost 3 bases, the J end lost 5 bases, and 7 bases lay between the germline ends.